This T cell receptor beta chain was captured by sequencing in a study of T cell repertoires in cytomegalovirus infection. Study as a whole: TCR beta signatures that were public indicated CMV infection and matching HLA type. Study outcomes and limitations: Carriers of CMV and the relevant HLA type were discriminated by public TCR beta frequency.

This clonotype was counted ten times or more. Antigen: not known. Using its own MiXCR run on the reads, TCRdb lists one record per CDR3 protein. This table holds 370,000 or so distinct CDR3 sequences, about 34% found once. V was trimmed by 6 bases and J by 7 bases, leaving 22 bases between them. The CDR3 contains 15 residues. The V gene's germline CDR1 is MNHNS and CDR2 SASEGT. The source was cultured PBMCs, collected from culture after CMV antigen stimulation. The chain combines TRBV6-1 with TRBJ2-7; D is perhaps TRBD2 (5 bases). This sequence was found in a human donor in good health (CMV status not recorded). Some clones in this sample may be carry-over from other donors' samples. The CDR3 DNA sequence: TGTGCCAGCAGGCCGGAGGATCTTAGGCGAGGAGAGCAGTACTTC. Its protein product is CASRPEDLRRGEQYF.